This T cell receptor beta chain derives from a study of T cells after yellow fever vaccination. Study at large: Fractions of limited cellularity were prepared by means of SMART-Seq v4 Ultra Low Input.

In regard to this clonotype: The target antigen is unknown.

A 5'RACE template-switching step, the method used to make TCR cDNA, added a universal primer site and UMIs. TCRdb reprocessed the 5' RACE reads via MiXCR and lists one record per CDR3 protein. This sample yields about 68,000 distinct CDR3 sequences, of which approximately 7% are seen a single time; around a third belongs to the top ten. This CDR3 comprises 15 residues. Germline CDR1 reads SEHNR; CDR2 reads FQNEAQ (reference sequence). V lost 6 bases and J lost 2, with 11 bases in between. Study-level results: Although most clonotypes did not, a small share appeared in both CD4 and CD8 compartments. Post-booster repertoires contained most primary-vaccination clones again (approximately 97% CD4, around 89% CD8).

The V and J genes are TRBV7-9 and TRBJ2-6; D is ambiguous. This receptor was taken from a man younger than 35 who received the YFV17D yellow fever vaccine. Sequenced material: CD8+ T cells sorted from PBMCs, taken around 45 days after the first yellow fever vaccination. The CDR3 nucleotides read TGTGCCAGCAGGTCCTCCGCGGCTGGGGCCAACGTCCTGACTTTC. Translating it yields CASRSSAAGANVLTF.